This TCR beta chain was sequenced during a study of blood T cell repertoires in COVID-19. Germline V CDR1 and CDR2: SNHLY, FYNNEI. The CDR3 totals 15 residues. V lost 3 bases and J lost 6; bases outside the gene matches: 8. Assay used: immunoSEQ multiplex PCR; TCRdb lists only in-frame clones, some missing. The data contain 75,000 to 95,000 clones, roughly 78% of them singletons. J is TRBJ2-1 and V is TRBV2, with 7 nucleotides matching TRBD1. The sequence came from a man aged 55 to 70 with COVID-19, enrolled during active disease. Sequenced material: peripheral blood. CDR3 in DNA: TGTGCCAGCAGTGAGGTCAGGGGGAGCGTCAATGAGCAGTTCTTC. Amino acids: CASSEVRGSVNEQFF.